The T cell receptor beta chain under discussion was sequenced for a study of blood T cell repertoires in COVID-19. CDR1 and CDR2 (germline): SGHNT, YENEEA. The CDR3 length is 13 residues. V was clipped by 4 bases and J by 8 bases, with 13 bases between them. Authors' processing steps: Nucleated cell number was recorded as an estimate derived from reference gene primer amplification. Profiling relied on immunoSEQ multiplex PCR, and the TCRdb table lists in-frame clones only, not all of them. That table supplies the V and J calls and clone size; D and trimming were determined from the DNA. The sample yields some 220,000 clones, about nine tenths seen once.

Specimen: PBMCs or T cells enriched from blood (not recorded which). The gene calls are TRBV11-3 and TRBJ2-3, with D possibly being TRBD2 (5 bases). The TCR sequence derives from a woman in her forties or fifties in a cohort exposed to, infected with or recovered from COVID-19 (not recorded which). CDR3 sequence: CASSSAGVGTQYF. CDR3 DNA: TGTGCCAGCAGCTCTGCCGGGGTTGGTACGCAGTATTTT. The whole variable domain, filled in from reference TRBV11-3 and TRBJ2-3, reads EAGVVQSPRYKIIEKKQPVAFWCNPISGHNTLYWYLQNLGQGPELLIRYENEEAVDDSQLPKDRFSAERLKGVDSTLKIQPAELGDSAVYLCASSSAGVGTQYFGPGTRLTVL.